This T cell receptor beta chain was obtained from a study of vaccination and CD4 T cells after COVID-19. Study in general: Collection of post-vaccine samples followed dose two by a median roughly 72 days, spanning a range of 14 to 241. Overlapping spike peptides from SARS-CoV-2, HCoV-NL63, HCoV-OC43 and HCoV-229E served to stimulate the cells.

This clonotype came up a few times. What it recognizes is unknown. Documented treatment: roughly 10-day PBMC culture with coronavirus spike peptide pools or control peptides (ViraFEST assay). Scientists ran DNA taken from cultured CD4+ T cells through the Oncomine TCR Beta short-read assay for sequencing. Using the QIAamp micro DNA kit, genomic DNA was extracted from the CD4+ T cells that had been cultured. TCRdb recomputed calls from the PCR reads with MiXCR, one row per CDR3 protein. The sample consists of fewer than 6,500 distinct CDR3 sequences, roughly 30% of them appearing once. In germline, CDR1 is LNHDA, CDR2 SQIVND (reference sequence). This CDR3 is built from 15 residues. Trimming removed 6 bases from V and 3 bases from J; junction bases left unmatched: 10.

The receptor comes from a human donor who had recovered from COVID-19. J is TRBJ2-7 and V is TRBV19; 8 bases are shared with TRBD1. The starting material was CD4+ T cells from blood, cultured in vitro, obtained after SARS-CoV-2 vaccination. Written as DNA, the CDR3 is TGTGCCAGTAGGGGGGCCTATACAGGGGGCTACGAGCAGTACTTC. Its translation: CASRGAYTGGYEQYF.